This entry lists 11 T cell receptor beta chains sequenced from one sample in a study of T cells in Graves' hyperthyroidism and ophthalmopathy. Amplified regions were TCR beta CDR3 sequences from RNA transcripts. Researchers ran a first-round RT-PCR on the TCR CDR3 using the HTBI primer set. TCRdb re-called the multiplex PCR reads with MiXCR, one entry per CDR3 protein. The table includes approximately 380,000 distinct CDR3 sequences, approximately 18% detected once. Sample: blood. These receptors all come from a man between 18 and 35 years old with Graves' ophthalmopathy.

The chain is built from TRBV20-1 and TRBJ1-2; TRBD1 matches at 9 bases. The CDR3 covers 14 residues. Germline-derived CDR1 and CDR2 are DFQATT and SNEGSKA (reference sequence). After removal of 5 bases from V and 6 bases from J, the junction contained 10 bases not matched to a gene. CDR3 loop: CSAPPGQGYHGYTF. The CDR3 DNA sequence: TGCAGTGCTCCCCCGGGACAGGGATATCATGGCTACACCTTC.

The CDR3: CSVVTGAREEQYF. CDR3 sequence (DNA): TGCAGCGTGGTGACAGGGGCCAGGGAGGAGCAGTACTTC. J is TRBJ2-7 and V is TRBV29-1, with 8 bases aligning to TRBD1. The CDR3 has 13 amino acids. Unmatched junction bases numbered 11, after V lost 6 bases and J lost 7 bases. Per the germline V gene, CDR1 is SQVTM and CDR2 is ANQGSEA.

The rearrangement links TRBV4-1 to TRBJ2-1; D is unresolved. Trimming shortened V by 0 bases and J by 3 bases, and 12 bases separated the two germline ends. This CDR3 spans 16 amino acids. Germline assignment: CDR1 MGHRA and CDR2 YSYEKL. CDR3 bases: TGCGCCAGCAGCCAAGATCGAGACGCCTACTACAATGAGCAGTTCTTC. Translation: CASSQDRDAYYNEQFF.

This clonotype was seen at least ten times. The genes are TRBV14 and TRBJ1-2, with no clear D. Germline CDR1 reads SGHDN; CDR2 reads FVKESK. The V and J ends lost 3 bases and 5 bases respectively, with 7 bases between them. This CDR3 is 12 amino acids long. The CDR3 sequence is CASSHTEYGYTF. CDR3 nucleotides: TGTGCCAGCAGCCACACAGAATATGGCTACACCTTC.

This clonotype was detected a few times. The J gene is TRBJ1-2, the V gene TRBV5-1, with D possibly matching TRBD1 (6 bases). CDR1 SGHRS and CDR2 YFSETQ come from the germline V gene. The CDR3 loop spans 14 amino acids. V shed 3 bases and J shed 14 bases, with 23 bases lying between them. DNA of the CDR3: TGCGCCAGCAGCTACAGGGAGGAGAGGGGCGTATATACCTTC. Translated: CASSYREERGVYTF. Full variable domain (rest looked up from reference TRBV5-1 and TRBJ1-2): KAGVTQTPRYLIKTRGQQVTLSCSPISGHRSVSWYQQTPGQGLQFLFEYFSETQRNKGNFPGRFSGRQFSNSRSEMNVSTLELGDSALYLCASSYREERGVYTFGSGTRLTVV.

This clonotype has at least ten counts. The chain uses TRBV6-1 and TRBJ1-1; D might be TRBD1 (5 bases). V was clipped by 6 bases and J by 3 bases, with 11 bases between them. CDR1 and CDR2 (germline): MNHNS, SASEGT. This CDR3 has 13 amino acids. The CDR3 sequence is CASRGEGHTEAFF. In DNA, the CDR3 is TGTGCCAGCAGGGGGGAGGGCCACACTGAAGCTTTCTTT.

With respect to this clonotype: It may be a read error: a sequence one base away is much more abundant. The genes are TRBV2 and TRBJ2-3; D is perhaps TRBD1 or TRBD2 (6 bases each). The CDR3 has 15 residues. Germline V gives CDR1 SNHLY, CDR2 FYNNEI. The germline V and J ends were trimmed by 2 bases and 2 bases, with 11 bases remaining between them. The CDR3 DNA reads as TGTGCCAGCAGTGAACTGGGGGGCTTCACAGATACGCAGTATTTT. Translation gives CASSELGGFTDTQYF.

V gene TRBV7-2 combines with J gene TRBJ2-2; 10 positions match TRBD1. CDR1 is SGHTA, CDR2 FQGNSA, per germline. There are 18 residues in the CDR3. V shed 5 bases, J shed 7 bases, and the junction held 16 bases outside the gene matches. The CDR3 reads CASSLRFPGQGSVGELFF. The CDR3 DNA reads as TGTGCCAGCAGCCTCAGATTCCCGGGACAGGGGAGCGTCGGGGAGCTGTTTTTT.

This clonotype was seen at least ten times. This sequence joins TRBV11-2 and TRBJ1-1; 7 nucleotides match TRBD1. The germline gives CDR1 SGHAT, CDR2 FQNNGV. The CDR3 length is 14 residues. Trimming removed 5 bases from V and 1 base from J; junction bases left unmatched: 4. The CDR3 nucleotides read TGTGCCAGCAGCGCAGGGGGGCCGAACACTGAAGCTTTCTTT. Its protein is CASSAGGPNTEAFF. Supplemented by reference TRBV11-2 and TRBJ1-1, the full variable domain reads EAGVAQSPRYKIIEKRQSVAFWCNPISGHATLYWYQQILGQGPKLLIQFQNNGVVDDSQLPKDRFSAERLKGVDSTLKIQPAKLEDSAVYLCASSAGGPNTEAFFGQGTRLTVV.

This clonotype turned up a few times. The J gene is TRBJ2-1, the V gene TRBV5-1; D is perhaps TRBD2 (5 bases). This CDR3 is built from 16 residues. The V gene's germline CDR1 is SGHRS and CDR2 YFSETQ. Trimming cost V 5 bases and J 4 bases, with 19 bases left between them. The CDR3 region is CASSPEAVSIYNEQFF. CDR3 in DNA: TGCGCCAGCAGTCCGGAGGCGGTGTCCATTTACAATGAGCAGTTCTTC. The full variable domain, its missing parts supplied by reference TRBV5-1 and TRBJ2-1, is KAGVTQTPRYLIKTRGQQVTLSCSPISGHRSVSWYQQTPGQGLQFLFEYFSETQRNKGNFPGRFSGRQFSNSRSEMNVSTLELGDSALYLCASSPEAVSIYNEQFFGPGTRLTVL.

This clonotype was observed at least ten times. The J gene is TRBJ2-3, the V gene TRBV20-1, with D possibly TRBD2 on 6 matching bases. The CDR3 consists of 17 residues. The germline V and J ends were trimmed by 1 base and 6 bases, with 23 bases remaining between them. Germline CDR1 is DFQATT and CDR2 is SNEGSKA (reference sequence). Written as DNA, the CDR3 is TGCAGTGCTAGAGTAAGGGCTAGCGACCTCGAAGGGGATACGCAGTATTTT. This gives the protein CSARVRASDLEGDTQYF.